This TCR beta chain derives from a study of OX40 agonist ivuxolimab in advanced cancers. Study at large: Ivuxolimab, which is an agonistic anti-OX40 (CD134) antibody, was administered to the patients.

V was trimmed by 3 bases and J by 1 base, leaving 9 bases between them. CDR3 length: 14 residues. Germline V gene data show CDR1 as SGHTA and CDR2 as FQGNSA. Findings of the study overall: Clonal expansion by week 6 occurred in CD4+ and CD8+ blood T cells (at 0.1 to 3.0 mg/kg). Partly responding patients at 0.1-3.0 mg/kg showed some of the smallest clonal expansion. Normalized T-cell clonal expansion was also low in a subset of nonresponders.

Sequencing was performed with immunoSEQ multiplex PCR; in TCRdb, only in-frame clones are kept and a portion is missing. The sample holds roughly 48,000 clones, under 85% seen once. A remark on this clone: What it recognizes is unknown.

This chain links TRBV7-2 with TRBJ1-1; unclear D gene. The sequence came from an adult with an advanced solid tumor such as melanoma, head and neck, liver or kidney cancer. The source was CD4+ or CD8+ T cells sorted from blood, collected in a trial of the OX40 agonist ivuxolimab. The CDR3: CASSFRRGNTEAFF. Written as DNA, the CDR3 is TGTGCCAGCAGCTTCCGTCGGGGGAACACTGAAGCTTTCTTT.